The sequence of this TCR beta chain was determined in a study of cytomegalovirus exposure and HLA in healthy donors. Points from the study as a whole: More clonal expansion characterized HLA-associated TCR beta chains than equally common others in a later analysis. A later analysis reportedly found fewer N-insertions in an Asian-associated ancestry cluster than the approximately 730-donor mean. Later, an analysis found that common viral pathogens appeared to be linked with several of the most significant clusters.

On this clone: The antigen is unknown. This same CDR3 is encoded by further DNA sequences in the sample.

Primers: 60 Vbeta forward and 13 Jbeta reverse. The data were produced by immunoSEQ multiplex PCR, yet TCRdb's version contains in-frame clones alone and is incomplete. Of roughly 220,000 clones detected, 65% to 75% appear once; the ten largest clones hold roughly 2%. This CDR3 has 15 residues. The V and J ends lost 4 bases and 1 base, in that order; junction bases with no gene match: 3. Germline V gene sequence: CDR1 SEHNR, CDR2 FQNEAQ (reference sequence). The rearrangement uses TRBV7-9 and TRBJ1-2; 10 bases agree with TRBD1. This TCR came from a young woman in good health and CMV-seronegative. The specimen sequenced was PBMCs. CDR3 nucleotide sequence: TGTGCCAGCAGCTCAAGGACAGGGGGTAACTATGGCTACACCTTC. Amino acid sequence: CASSSRTGGNYGYTF.